This TCR beta chain was documented in a study of beta chain features in type 1 diabetes. Study-level results: Junctions at VDJ sites from type 1 diabetes patients had fewer insertions and more deletions.

V lost 4 bases and J 2 bases, leaving 12 bases between the germline ends. Germline values: CDR1 SGHRS, CDR2 YFSETQ. This CDR3 has 14 residues. Isolation of CD4+ naive, central memory, regulatory and stem cell-like memory cells was achieved by sorting via CD45RO/CCR7/CD25/CD127/CD95/CD27. Each of the sorted populations had a purity greater than 95%. With respect to this clone: No antigen is known for it.

What was sequenced were expressed TCRB transcripts, since all of the isolated RNA had been reverse transcribed. Only in-frame clones appear in the TCRdb table, and some are missing; sequencing was by immunoSEQ multiplex PCR. The sample records 150,000 or so clones, roughly 10% being singletons. This receptor was identified in a woman between 40 and 50 years old in good health. Sequencing input: central memory CD4+ T cells from blood. The rearrangement joins TRBV5-1 to TRBJ1-1; TRBD1 is a possible D gene (5 bases). This chain's CDR3 is CASSLTRVNTEAFF. The CDR3 DNA follows: TGCGCCAGCAGCCTGACCAGGGTTAACACTGAAGCTTTCTTT.